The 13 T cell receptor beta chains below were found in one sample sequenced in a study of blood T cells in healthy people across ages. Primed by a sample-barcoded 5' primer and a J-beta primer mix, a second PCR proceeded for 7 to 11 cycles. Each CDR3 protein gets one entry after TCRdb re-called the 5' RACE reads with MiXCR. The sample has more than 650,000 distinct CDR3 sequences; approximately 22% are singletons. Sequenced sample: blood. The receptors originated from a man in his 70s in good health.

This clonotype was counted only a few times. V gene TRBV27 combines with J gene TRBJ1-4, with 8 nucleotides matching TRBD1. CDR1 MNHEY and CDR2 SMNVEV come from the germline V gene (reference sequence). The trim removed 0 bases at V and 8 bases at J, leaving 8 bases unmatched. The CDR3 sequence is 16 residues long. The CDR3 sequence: CASSLSTGGFEEKLFF. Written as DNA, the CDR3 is TGTGCCAGCAGTTTATCCACAGGGGGATTCGAGGAAAAACTGTTTTTT.

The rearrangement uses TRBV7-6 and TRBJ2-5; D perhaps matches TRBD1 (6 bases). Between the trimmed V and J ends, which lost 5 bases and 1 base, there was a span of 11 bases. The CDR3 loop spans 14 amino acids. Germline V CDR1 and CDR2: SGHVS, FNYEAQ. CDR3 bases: TGTGCCAGCAGCCAGAACAGGGTCCAAGAGACCCAGTACTTC. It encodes CASSQNRVQETQYF.

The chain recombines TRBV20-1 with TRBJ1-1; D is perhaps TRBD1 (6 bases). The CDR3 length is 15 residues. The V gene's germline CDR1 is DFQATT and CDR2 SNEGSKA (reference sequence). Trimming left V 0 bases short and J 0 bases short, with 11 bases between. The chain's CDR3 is CSAREGGTLNTEAFF. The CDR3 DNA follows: TGCAGTGCTAGAGAGGGGGGGACATTGAACACTGAAGCTTTCTTT.

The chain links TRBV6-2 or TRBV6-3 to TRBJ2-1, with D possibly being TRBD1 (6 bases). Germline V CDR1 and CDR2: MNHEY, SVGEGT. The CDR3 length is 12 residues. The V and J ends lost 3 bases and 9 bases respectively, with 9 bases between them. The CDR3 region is CASSYQGIEQFF. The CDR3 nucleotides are TGTGCCAGCAGTTATCAGGGGATTGAGCAGTTCTTC.

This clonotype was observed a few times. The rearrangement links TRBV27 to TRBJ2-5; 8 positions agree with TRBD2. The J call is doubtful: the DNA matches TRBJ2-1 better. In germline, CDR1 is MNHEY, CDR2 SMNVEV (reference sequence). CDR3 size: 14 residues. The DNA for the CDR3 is TGTGCCAGCAGCAGCGGGAGCCATTACAATGAGCAGTTCTTC. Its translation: CASSSGSHYNEQFF.

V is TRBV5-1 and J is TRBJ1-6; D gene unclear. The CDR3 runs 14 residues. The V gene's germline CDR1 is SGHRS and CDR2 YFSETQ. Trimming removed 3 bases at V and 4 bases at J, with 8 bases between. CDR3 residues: CASSWGEYNSPLHF. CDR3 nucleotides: TGCGCCAGCAGCTGGGGAGAATATAATTCACCCCTCCACTTT.

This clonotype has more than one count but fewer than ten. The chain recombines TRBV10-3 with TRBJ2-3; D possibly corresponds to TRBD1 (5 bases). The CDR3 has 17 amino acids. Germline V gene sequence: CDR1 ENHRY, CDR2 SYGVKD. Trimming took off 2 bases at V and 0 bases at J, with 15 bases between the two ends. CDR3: CAISERRGPASTDTQYF. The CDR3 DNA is TGTGCCATCAGTGAGAGAAGGGGCCCCGCTAGCACAGATACGCAGTATTTT.

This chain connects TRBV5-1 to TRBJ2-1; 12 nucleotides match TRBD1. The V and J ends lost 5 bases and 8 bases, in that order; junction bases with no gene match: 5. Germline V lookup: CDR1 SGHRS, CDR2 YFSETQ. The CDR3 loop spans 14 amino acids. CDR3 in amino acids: CASRGTGGSDEQFF. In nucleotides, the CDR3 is TGCGCCAGCAGGGGGACAGGGGGCTCAGATGAGCAGTTCTTC. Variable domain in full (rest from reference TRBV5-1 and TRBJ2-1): KAGVTQTPRYLIKTRGQQVTLSCSPISGHRSVSWYQQTPGQGLQFLFEYFSETQRNKGNFPGRFSGRQFSNSRSEMNVSTLELGDSALYLCASRGTGGSDEQFFGPGTRLTVL.

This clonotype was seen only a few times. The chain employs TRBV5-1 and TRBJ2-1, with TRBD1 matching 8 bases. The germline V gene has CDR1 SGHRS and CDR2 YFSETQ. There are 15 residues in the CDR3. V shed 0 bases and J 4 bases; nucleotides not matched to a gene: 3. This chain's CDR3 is CASSLEGQVYNEQFF. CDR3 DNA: TGCGCCAGCAGCTTGGAGGGACAGGTTTACAATGAGCAGTTCTTC.

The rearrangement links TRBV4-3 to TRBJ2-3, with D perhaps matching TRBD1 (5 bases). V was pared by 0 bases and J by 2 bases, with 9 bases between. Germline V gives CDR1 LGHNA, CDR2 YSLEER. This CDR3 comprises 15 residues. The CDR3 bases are TGCGCCAGCAGCCAAGAGAAGGGGCCCACAGATACGCAGTATTTT. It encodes CASSQEKGPTDTQYF.

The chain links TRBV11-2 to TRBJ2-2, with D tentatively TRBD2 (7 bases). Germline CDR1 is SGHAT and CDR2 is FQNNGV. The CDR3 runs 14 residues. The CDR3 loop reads CTTRRGGLTGELFF. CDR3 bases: TGTACCACTCGGAGGGGGGGCTTAACCGGGGAGCTGTTTTTT.

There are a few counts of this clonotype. The CDR3 sequence is CSVEAVAVGTDTQYF. As DNA, the CDR3 is TGCAGCGTTGAAGCCGTGGCGGTGGGCACAGATACGCAGTATTTT. The chain recombines TRBV29-1 with TRBJ2-3, with D hard to call. This CDR3 spans 15 amino acids. Germline-derived CDR1 and CDR2 are SQVTM and ANQGSEA. V was pared by 1 base and J by 1 base, with 12 bases between.

This chain's CDR3 is CASSSTPGGSGGGTDTQYF. CDR3 DNA sequence: TGTGCCAGCAGTTCCACCCCCGGGGGTAGCGGGGGGGGCACAGATACGCAGTATTTT. This chain connects TRBV12-3 or TRBV12-4 to TRBJ2-3; 11 bases line up with TRBD2. The CDR3 spans 19 residues. Losses at the gene ends were 4 bases for V and 1 base for J; bases not matched to a gene: 13.